This T cell receptor (beta chain) was recovered during a study of shared clonotypes between healthy human individuals. Findings and caveats of the study: When naive CD4 clonotypes were compared across a few donors, around 4.6% were shared.

Only in-frame clones appear in the TCRdb table, and some are missing; sequencing was by immunoSEQ multiplex PCR. This table has nearly 2 million clones, about 95% appearing once. CD45RO-negative, CCR7-positively selected cells formed the naive CD8 fraction, excluding terminally differentiated effector memory CD45RA+ cells. About this clone: Its antigen is undetermined.

The receptor's source is a man in his late teens or twenties in good health. The material sequenced was naive CD8+ T cells sorted from blood.

As DNA, the CDR3 is TGTGCCAGCAGTGCTCTAGCGCCCCAGGGGGGCAATGAGCAGTTCTTC. This translates into CASSALAPQGGNEQFF. This chain joins TRBV27 and TRBJ2-1, with D perhaps TRBD1 (7 bases). CDR1 is MNHEY, CDR2 SMNVEV, per germline (reference sequence). V was shortened by 5 bases and J by 6 bases, with 20 bases between the two germline ends. The length of the CDR3 is 16 residues.